Included here is one T cell receptor beta chain sequence, with context. After removal of 4 bases from V and 3 bases from J, the junction contained 1 base not matched to a gene. Germline CDR1 is LGHNA and CDR2 is YNFKEQ. The CDR3 consists of 13 residues. The data derive from a study of blood T cell repertoires in COVID-19. Here immunoSEQ multiplex PCR was the method, and the copy in TCRdb shows in-frame clones only, minus some. Here the sample spans more than 200,000 clones, about 80% being singletons. The chain uses TRBV4-2 and TRBJ2-7; 9 bases line up with TRBD2. The sample consisted of peripheral blood. The source of this sequence is a man older than 75 with acute or convalescent COVID-19. This CDR3 reads CASSLAGVYEQYF. The CDR3 DNA is TGTGCCAGCAGCCTAGCGGGAGTCTACGAGCAGTACTTC.